The 8 T cell receptor beta chains listed next were all sequenced from one sample in a study of preoperative IRX-2 immunotherapy in early breast cancer (dated by TCRdb to between 2017 and 2020). Library prep was done by the immunoSEQ multiplex PCR assay. TCRdb's version of the immuneACCESS table is confined to in-frame rearrangements and falls short of the full clone set. An unresolved V gene accounts for under half of the shortfall where checked; the remainder is of unknown origin. For this sample there are over 35,000 clones; less than 95% appear just once. Around 1.5% of the sample is taken by the ten largest. Read against the paper, the sample's treatment or condition label means: preoperative locoregional IRX-2 cytokine immunotherapy. The material sequenced was tumor tissue, taken after IRX-2 immunotherapy. The receptors shown here come from a human donor with breast cancer.

The chain couples TRBV6-6 to TRBJ2-2; D not certain. The germline gives CDR1 MNHNY, CDR2 SVGAGI (reference sequence). CDR3 size: 16 residues. V lost 2 bases, J lost 2 bases, and 12 bases lay in between. CDR3 region: CASSYGSVQNTGELFF. Written as DNA, the CDR3 is TGTGCCAGCAGTTACGGTTCGGTCCAAAACACCGGGGAGCTGTTTTTT.

The V call is TRBV5-1, the J call TRBJ2-2; the D is unclear. This CDR3 region has 15 residues. V was shortened by 4 bases and J by 0 bases, with 10 bases between the two germline ends. The germline V gene encodes CDR1 SGHRS and CDR2 YFSETQ. In DNA, the CDR3 is TGCGCCAGCAGCATAGGACGAACGAACACCGGGGAGCTGTTTTTT. It encodes CASSIGRTNTGELFF. The full variable domain, in which reference TRBV5-1 and TRBJ2-2 provide the parts outside the CDR3, is KAGVTQTPRYLIKTRGQQVTLSCSPISGHRSVSWYQQTPGQGLQFLFEYFSETQRNKGNFPGRFSGRQFSNSRSEMNVSTLELGDSALYLCASSIGRTNTGELFFGEGSRLTVL.

CDR3 amino acids: CASSSGMWIRDTEAFF. CDR3 DNA sequence: TGTGCCAGCAGCTCCGGGATGTGGATTAGGGACACTGAAGCTTTCTTT. The chain has TRBV5-6 and TRBJ1-1; D gene unclear. This CDR3 contains 16 residues. Germline assignment: CDR1 SGHDT and CDR2 YYEEEE. The germline V and J ends were trimmed by 3 bases and 3 bases, with 18 bases remaining between them.

The gene calls are TRBV6-5 and TRBJ2-1; 8 bases agree with TRBD2. The germline V gene has CDR1 MNHEY and CDR2 SVGAGI. CDR3 size: 16 residues. The trim removed 2 bases at V and 0 bases at J, leaving 3 bases unmatched. CDR3 nucleotides: TGTGCCAGCAGTTACAAAGCGGGGGCCTCCTACAATGAGCAGTTCTTC. Translation: CASSYKAGASYNEQFF.

This chain connects TRBV28 to TRBJ1-1; D is unresolved. The CDR3 contains 17 residues. Trimming removed 4 bases at V and 4 bases at J, with 22 bases between. Germline lookup yields CDR1 MDHEN and CDR2 SYDVKM. CDR3 in amino acids: CASSYPLTQAVVTEAFF. CDR3 DNA sequence: TGTGCCAGCAGTTACCCTCTAACCCAGGCCGTAGTCACTGAAGCTTTCTTT.

J is TRBJ2-5 and V is TRBV11-2; no clear D. This CDR3 is built from 16 residues. The germline gives CDR1 SGHAT, CDR2 FQNNGV. V was clipped by 5 bases and J by 5 bases, with 21 bases between them. The CDR3 coding sequence is TGTGCCAGCAGCCACTACTTAAGGAGTAGTCCGGAGACCCAGTACTTC. Its protein is CASSHYLRSSPETQYF.

This clone appeared a single time. The V call is TRBV5-4, the J call TRBJ2-2, with D unclear. V was trimmed by 4 bases and J by 0 bases, leaving 16 bases between them. Germline-derived CDR1 and CDR2 are SGHNT and YYREEE (reference sequence). The CDR3 has 17 residues. CDR3 sequence: CASSPEAYFSNTGELFF. The CDR3 DNA reads TGTGCCAGCAGCCCCGAGGCTTATTTTTCGAACACCGGGGAGCTGTTTTTT.

Worth noting for this clone: The junction and the germline gene differ at one end; a read error may be behind it. The genes are TRBV9 and TRBJ2-2; D is uncertain. CDR3 length equals 16 residues. The germline V gene has CDR1 SGDLS and CDR2 YYNGEE. The CDR3 nucleotides read TGTGCCAGCAGCGCATGGATCACTACGAATACCGGGGAGCTGTTTTTT. Translated: CASSAWITTNTGELFF.